The text below deals with one T cell receptor beta chain. This entry comes from a study of blood T cell repertoires in COVID-19. Study background: Acute-phase and convalescent COVID-19 samples originated in the United States, Italy and Spain.

The V gene end was trimmed by 6 bases and the J gene end by 7 bases; junction bases not matched to a gene: 8. The CDR3 runs 15 residues. From germline, CDR1 is MDHEN and CDR2 SYDVKM. In the original processing: Estimation of nucleated cell counts was performed using reference gene primer amplification. Libraries were prepared by immunoSEQ multiplex PCR; TCRdb keeps only in-frame clonotypes and omits some of them. V and J calls and clone size come straight from that table; D and trimming were deduced from the DNA. The top ten hold less than 8% of the sample, which has 60,000 to 75,000 clones, roughly 84% seen once.

Source material: peripheral blood. The V gene is TRBV28, the J gene TRBJ2-2, with TRBD1 matching over 10 bases. This TCR derives from a man between 45 and 60 years old with active COVID-19. Here the CDR3 DNA reads TGTGCCAGCAGCCCGGGACAGGGGACTGGCGGGGAGCTGTTTTTT. Translation: CASSPGQGTGGELFF.